This TCR beta chain was identified in a study of blood T cell repertoires in COVID-19. Study context: COVID-19 samples collected from the United States, Italy and Spain covered acute and convalescent phases.

Measured with immunoSEQ multiplex PCR; TCRdb has only the in-frame clones, and not every one. The sample includes about 310,000 clones, around nine tenths seen only once; the top ten take over 9%. V lost 7 bases, J lost 5 bases, and 9 bases stayed unmatched. CDR1 is MNHEY and CDR2 is SVGAGI in the germline V gene. This CDR3 comprises 14 residues. Material for sequencing was PBMCs or T cells enriched from blood (not recorded which). This clonotype originated in a woman aged 25 to 45 who had recovered from COVID-19. V is TRBV6-5 and J is TRBJ1-1; the match to TRBD1 covers 8 bases. The CDR3 sequence is CASTLDRVWTEAFF. The DNA of the CDR3 is TGTGCCAGCACCCTGGACAGGGTATGGACTGAAGCTTTCTTT.